The 11 T cell receptor beta chains given below trace back to one sample, sequenced in a study of blood T cells in healthy people across ages. The authors ran a second PCR of about 6 to 12 cycles using a sample-barcoded 5' primer and a J-beta primer mix. TCRdb ran MiXCR on the 5' RACE reads and lists one entry per CDR3 protein. Seen here are fewer than 2 million distinct CDR3 sequences, 35% to 50% observed once, and the top ten hold under 25%. The sample consisted of blood. These receptors all stem from a human donor in good health.

In the case of this clonotype: At one end the junction does not follow the germline gene, possibly because of a read error. This chain joins TRBV6-2 or TRBV6-3 and TRBJ2-7; D gene unclear. Per the germline V gene, CDR1 is MNHEY and CDR2 is SVGEGT. The CDR3 sequence is 14 residues long. CDR3 DNA sequence: TGTGCCAGCGTCGGCGCTAAGAAATTGTACGAGCAGAACTTC. This encodes CASVGAKKLYEQNF.

The rearrangement links TRBV28 to TRBJ2-5; D is perhaps TRBD1 (5 bases). The last part of the DNA fits TRBJ2-7 better; the J call may be wrong. The CDR3 totals 16 residues. Germline V gene sequence: CDR1 MDHEN, CDR2 SYDVKM. CDR3 residues: CASSLPSVRVRYEQYF. In nucleotides, the CDR3 is TGTGCCAGCAGTTTACCCTCGGTCAGGGTAAGGTACGAGCAGTACTTC.

A few counts support this clonotype. This chain links TRBV7-2 with TRBJ2-3, with 7 bases matching TRBD1. The length of the CDR3 is 15 residues. Losses at the gene ends were 5 bases for V and 1 base for J; bases not matched to a gene: 6. Germline V gene sequence: CDR1 SGHTA, CDR2 FQGNSA. The CDR3 region is CASSPQGLGTDTQYF. CDR3 DNA sequence: TGTGCCAGCAGCCCACAGGGGTTAGGCACAGATACGCAGTATTTT.

The J gene is TRBJ2-7, the V gene TRBV5-6; 12 nucleotides agree with TRBD2. Germline CDR1 reads SGHDT; CDR2 reads YYEEEE. The V and J ends lost 1 base and 5 bases, in that order; junction bases with no gene match: 10. CDR3 length: 17 residues. The CDR3 sequence: CASSLWGLAGLPDEQYF. The CDR3 nucleotides are TGTGCCAGCAGCTTGTGGGGACTAGCGGGCCTCCCCGACGAGCAGTACTTC. The full variable domain, with the rest looked up from reference TRBV5-6 and TRBJ2-7, is DAGVTQSPTHLIKTRGQQVTLRCSPKSGHDTVSWYQQALGQGPQFIFQYYEEEERQRGNFPDRFSGHQFPNYSSELNVNALLLGDSALYLCASSLWGLAGLPDEQYFGPGTRLTVT.

The chain carries TRBV2 and TRBJ2-1; TRBD2 aligns across 11 bases. Trimming at V came to 5 bases and at J to 4 bases, leaving 7 bases not matched to a gene. The CDR3 runs to 16 residues. Looked up from germline, CDR1 is SNHLY and CDR2 is FYNNEI. The CDR3 coding sequence is TGTGCCAGCAGTATTATAGCGGGGGGGCCATACAATGAGCAGTTCTTC. Amino acids: CASSIIAGGPYNEQFF.

This clonotype occurred a few times. This rearrangement joins TRBV7-2 to TRBJ2-6; tentatively, D is TRBD1 (5 bases). From germline, CDR1 is SGHTA and CDR2 FQGNSA. The CDR3 consists of 16 residues. The V gene lost 1 base and the J gene lost 4 bases, with 11 bases spanning the gap. CDR3 nucleotide sequence: TGTGCCAGCAGCTTAGAGGCAGGGCCCGGGGCCAACGTCCTGACTTTC. Translating gives CASSLEAGPGANVLTF.

The rearrangement joins TRBV20-1 to TRBJ2-6; D remains ambiguous. The CDR3 has 16 residues. CDR1 is DFQATT and CDR2 is SNEGSKA in the germline V gene (reference sequence). With 5 bases removed from V and 0 bases from J, the gap between germline ends came to 14 bases. This chain's CDR3 is CSARVRRSSGANVLTF. Here the CDR3 DNA reads TGCAGTGCTCGTGTTAGGCGGAGCTCTGGGGCCAACGTCCTGACTTTC.

This clonotype was observed a few times. CDR3 amino acids: CSARDREGVPYEQYF. The CDR3 coding sequence is TGCAGTGCTAGAGATCGGGAGGGGGTTCCCTACGAGCAGTACTTC. V is TRBV20-1 and J is TRBJ2-4; 8 nucleotides agree with TRBD2. Near its end, the DNA agrees better with TRBJ2-7, so the J call may be wrong. The CDR3 extends over 15 amino acids. The germline V gene encodes CDR1 DFQATT and CDR2 SNEGSKA (reference sequence).

The gene calls are TRBV6-1 and TRBJ2-5; D not certain. From germline, CDR1 is MNHNS and CDR2 SASEGT. The V end was cut by 6 bases, the J end by 4 bases, with 15 bases between. CDR3 length equals 14 residues. The CDR3 sequence: CASSGFGSGETQYF. The CDR3 coding sequence is TGTGCCAGCAGCGGCTTTGGGTCTGGAGAGACCCAGTACTTC.

J is TRBJ2-3 and V is TRBV9; D gene unclear. The CDR3 consists of 14 residues. Between the trimmed V and J ends, which lost 2 bases and 0 bases, there was a span of 7 bases. Germline CDR1 reads SGDLS; CDR2 reads YYNGEE. CDR3 protein: CASSVSPSTDTQYF. CDR3 in DNA: TGTGCCAGCAGCGTTAGCCCGAGCACAGATACGCAGTATTTT.

The chain has TRBV7-2 and TRBJ1-2, with no clear D. Germline CDR1 is SGHTA and CDR2 is FQGNSA. This CDR3 has 13 amino acids. V was shortened by 3 bases and J by 4 bases, with 9 bases between the two germline ends. For the CDR3, the DNA is TGTGCCAGCAGCTTCGAAGCGAGCTATGGCTACACCTTC. Its protein is CASSFEASYGYTF.